These T cell receptor beta chains were read from a single sample in a study of cytomegalovirus exposure and HLA in healthy donors. TCRdb's copy holds only in-frame clones and misses some; the assay was immunoSEQ multiplex PCR. This repertoire includes about 130,000 clones. Material: PBMCs. These receptors all come from a woman in her 40s in good health and CMV-seronegative. Both conserved end residues are part of each CDR3. The D gene is left open where the match is weak.

CDR3	DNA	V	J	D
CATSRDRQGTGELFF	TGTGCCACCAGCAGAGATAGGCAGGGCACCGGGGAGCTGTTTTTT	TRBV15	TRBJ2-2	-
CASSRGISTDTQYF	TGTGCCAGCAGCCGGGGGATAAGCACAGATACGCAGTATTTT	TRBV7-9	TRBJ2-3	-
CASSQDLQGNSPLHF	TGTGCCAGCAGCCAAGATCTGCAGGGAAATTCACCCCTCCACTTT	TRBV4-2	TRBJ1-6	-
CASSLGSNSPLHF	TGTGCCAGCAGTTTGGGCAGCAATTCACCCCTCCACTTT	TRBV28	TRBJ1-6	-
CASSLHMNTEAFF	TGTGCCAGCAGCCTCCACATGAACACTGAAGCTTTCTTT	TRBV7-9	TRBJ1-1	-
CASQGQAGNQPQHF	TGTGCCAGCCAGGGACAGGCAGGCAATCAGCCCCAGCATTTT	TRBV6-6	TRBJ1-5	TRBD1
CATQDGYGYTF	TGCGCCACCCAGGATGGCTATGGCTACACCTTC	TRBV10-2	TRBJ1-2	-
CASSPRTGDTEAFF	TGTGCCAGCAGCCCGAGGACAGGGGACACTGAAGCTTTCTTT	TRBV7-6	TRBJ1-1	TRBD1
CSAKRITEAFF	TGCAGTGCTAAGCGGATAACAGAAGCTTTCTTT	TRBV20-1	TRBJ1-1	-
CASSTYRGQETQYF	TGTGCCAGTAGTACCTACAGGGGGCAAGAGACCCAGTACTTC	TRBV19	TRBJ2-5	TRBD1
CASSFRSGGYGYTF	TGTGCCAGCAGCTTTCGCAGTGGAGGCTATGGCTACACCTTC	TRBV7-9	TRBJ1-2	-
CASSLEGGPGELFF	TGCGCCAGCAGCTTGGAGGGGGGGCCCGGGGAGCTGTTTTTT	TRBV5-1	TRBJ2-2	-
CAIAPSVPGELFF	TGTGCCATTGCGCCATCTGTGCCCGGGGAGCTGTTTTTT	TRBV6-5	TRBJ2-2	-
CASGQGNTEAFF	TGTGCCAGCGGTCAGGGGAACACTGAAGCTTTCTTT	TRBV9	TRBJ1-1	-
CASSLRQEVQKAFF	TGTGCCAGTAGTCTGCGACAGGAGGTCCAGAAGGCTTTCTTT	TRBV19	TRBJ1-1	-
CASSQIAGIYEQFF	TGTGCCAGCAGCCAAATAGCGGGAATCTATGAGCAGTTCTTC	TRBV14	TRBJ2-1	TRBD2
CASSPGQMNTEAFF	TGTGCCAGCAGCCCCGGACAGATGAACACTGAAGCTTTCTTT	TRBV6-6	TRBJ1-1	-
CASSFRTGLTEAFF	TGTGCCAGTAGTTTTAGGACAGGGCTCACTGAAGCTTTCTTT	TRBV19	TRBJ1-1	TRBD1
CASSRSVNYGYTF	TGTGCCAGCAGTCGCAGCGTTAACTATGGCTACACCTTC	TRBV6-5	TRBJ1-2	-
CASSVERGYSNQPQHF	TGTGCCAGCAGCGTAGAACGGGGTTATAGCAATCAGCCCCAGCATTTT	TRBV9	TRBJ1-5	-
CASSPLRPGQGANEQFF	TGTGCCAGCAGCCCTCTAAGACCGGGACAGGGTGCCAATGAGCAGTTCTTC	TRBV7-3	TRBJ2-1	TRBD1
CASSSRQNSPLHF	TGTGCCAGCAGTTCACGACAGAACTCACCCCTCCACTTT	TRBV6-6	TRBJ1-6	-
CASSVDRGGITGELFF	TGTGCCAGCAGCGTGGACAGGGGAGGGATCACCGGGGAGCTGTTTTTT	TRBV9	TRBJ2-2	TRBD1
CATSNSLRGVEKLFF	TGTGCCACCAGCAACTCACTCAGGGGGGTTGAAAAACTGTTTTTT	TRBV15	TRBJ1-4	TRBD1
CATSRDPGGDTEAFF	TGTGCCACCAGCAGAGATCCCGGGGGGGACACTGAAGCTTTCTTT	TRBV15	TRBJ1-1	-
CASSLGGTHSNQPQHF	TGTGCCAGCAGCTTAGGTGGGACACATAGCAATCAGCCCCAGCATTTT	TRBV11-2	TRBJ1-5	-
CASSLVAGSNEKLFF	TGTGCCAGCAGCTTAGTGGCGGGGTCAAATGAAAAACTGTTTTTT	TRBV7-2	TRBJ1-4	-
CASREYSTGANVLTF	TGCGCCAGCAGAGAGTACAGTACTGGGGCCAACGTCCTGACTTTC	TRBV5-1	TRBJ2-6	-
CATSRPDRATEAFF	TGTGCCACCAGTCGTCCCGACAGGGCCACTGAAGCTTTCTTT	TRBV15	TRBJ1-1	TRBD1
CASSSQGNTEAFF	TGTGCCAGCAGCTCTCAGGGGAACACTGAAGCTTTCTTT	TRBV11-3	TRBJ1-1	-
CSVSQDEAFF	TGCAGTGTATCACAGGATGAAGCTTTCTTT	TRBV20-1	TRBJ1-1	-
CASSLLGQSNSPLHF	TGTGCCAGCAGCTTATTGGGACAATCTAATTCACCCCTCCACTTT	TRBV7-3	TRBJ1-6	-
CASSPLQGPNYGYTF	TGTGCCAGCAGCCCCTTACAGGGGCCCAACTATGGCTACACCTTC	TRBV7-8	TRBJ1-2	TRBD1